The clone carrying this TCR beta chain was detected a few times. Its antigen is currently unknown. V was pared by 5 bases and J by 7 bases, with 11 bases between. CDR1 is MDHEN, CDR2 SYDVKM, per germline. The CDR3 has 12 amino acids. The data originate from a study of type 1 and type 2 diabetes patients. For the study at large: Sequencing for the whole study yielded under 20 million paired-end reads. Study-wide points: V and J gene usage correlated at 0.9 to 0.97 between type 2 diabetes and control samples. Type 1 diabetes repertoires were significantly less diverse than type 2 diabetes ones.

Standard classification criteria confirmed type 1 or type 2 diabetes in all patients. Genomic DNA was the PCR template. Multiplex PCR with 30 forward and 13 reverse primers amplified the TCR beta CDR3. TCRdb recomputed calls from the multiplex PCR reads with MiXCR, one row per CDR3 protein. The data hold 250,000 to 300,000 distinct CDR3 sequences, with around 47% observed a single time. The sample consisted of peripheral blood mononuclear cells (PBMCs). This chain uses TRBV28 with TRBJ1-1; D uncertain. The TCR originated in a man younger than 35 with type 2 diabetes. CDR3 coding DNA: TGTGCCAGCAGTCCCAGAGTCAGTGAAGCTTTCTTT. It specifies CASSPRVSEAFF.